The 8 T cell receptor beta chains below come from one sample, sequenced in a study of T cells in Graves' hyperthyroidism and ophthalmopathy. TCR beta CDR3 sequences were amplified from RNA transcripts. TCR CDR3 regions were first amplified by RT-PCR with HTBI primers. TCRdb independently ran MiXCR on the multiplex PCR reads; one entry per CDR3 protein. The sample contains around 300,000 distinct CDR3 sequences, roughly 14% of which appear only once. Sequenced material: blood. The receptors here all came from a woman in her 30s with Graves' hyperthyroidism.

This clonotype was detected only a few times. The chain links TRBV5-1 to TRBJ1-6; D might be TRBD1 (5 bases). Germline V gives CDR1 SGHRS, CDR2 YFSETQ. V was cut by 6 bases and J by 7 bases, with 11 bases left in between. This CDR3 comprises 13 residues. The CDR3 loop reads CASKTALNSPLHF. CDR3 coding DNA: TGCGCCAGCAAGACAGCCCTAAATTCACCCCTCCACTTT.

This clonotype was recorded many times. The chain recombines TRBV28 with TRBJ1-4; 7 bases fit TRBD1. CDR3 size: 13 residues. Germline CDR1 reads MDHEN; CDR2 reads SYDVKM. V was clipped by 9 bases and J by 10 bases; unmatched bases: 11. The CDR3 DNA is TGTGCCAGTTGGGACAGACAAGGAGGAAAACTGTTTTTT. Its protein product is CASWDRQGGKLFF.

J is TRBJ2-7 and V is TRBV27, with D perhaps TRBD2 (6 bases). V lost 0 bases and J lost 7, with 13 bases in between. Germline CDR1 is MNHEY and CDR2 is SMNVEV (reference sequence). There are 14 residues in the CDR3. CDR3 DNA sequence: TGTGCCAGCAGTTTATCGCTAGCGAGGAATGAGCAGTACTTC. Amino acid sequence: CASSLSLARNEQYF.

This clonotype was detected ten times or more. The chain couples TRBV27 to TRBJ2-2; D is perhaps TRBD1 (6 bases). The V end was cut by 5 bases, the J end by 3 bases, with 16 bases between. The CDR3 sequence is 16 residues long. Germline V gives CDR1 MNHEY, CDR2 SMNVEV (reference sequence). The CDR3 is CASSPSGTYYTGELFF. CDR3 coding DNA: TGTGCCAGCAGTCCCTCCGGGACATACTACACCGGGGAGCTGTTTTTT.

This clonotype was detected ten times or more. The genes are TRBV28 and TRBJ2-3; D possibly corresponds to TRBD1 (6 bases). V was cut by 8 bases and J by 4 bases, with 16 bases left in between. The V gene's germline CDR1 is MDHEN and CDR2 SYDVKM. The CDR3 contains 14 residues. CDR3 nucleotides: TGTGCCAGCGGAAACAGGGATGTGGCAGATACGCAGTATTTT. It translates to CASGNRDVADTQYF. Supplemented by reference TRBV28 and TRBJ2-3, the full variable domain reads DVKVTQSSRYLVKRTGEKVFLECVQDMDHENMFWYRQDPGLGLRLIYFSYDVKMKEKGDIPEGYSVSREKKERFSLILESASTNQTSMYLCASGNRDVADTQYFGPGTRLTVL.

V and J are TRBV10-3 and TRBJ2-6, with D possibly TRBD1 on 6 matching bases. The germline V gene has CDR1 ENHRY and CDR2 SYGVKD. V shed 6 bases and J shed 4 bases, with 13 bases lying between them. The CDR3 spans 15 residues. The CDR3 DNA is TGTGCCATCAGCACAGGGATGGGAGGGGCCAACGTCCTGACTTTC. Translated: CAISTGMGGANVLTF.

A few counts support this clonotype. The chain employs TRBV5-4 and TRBJ2-1; 8 bases are a match to TRBD2. With V trimmed by 3 bases and J by 2 bases, 1 base remained unmatched. CDR1 SGHNT and CDR2 YYREEE come from the germline V gene (reference sequence). The CDR3 spans 14 residues. The CDR3 loop is CASSSAGAYNEQFF. In nucleotides, the CDR3 is TGTGCCAGCAGCTCAGCGGGGGCCTACAATGAGCAGTTCTTC.

With regard to this clonotype: A much bigger clone sits one base away, suggesting this may be a read error. The V gene is TRBV30, the J gene TRBJ2-1, with D perhaps matching TRBD1 (7 bases). The CDR3 sequence is 14 residues long. The germline gives CDR1 GTSNPN, CDR2 SVGIG (reference sequence). CDR3 protein: CAWSLQGGGNEQLF. CDR3 coding DNA: TGTGCCTGGAGTTTGCAGGGGGGAGGAAATGAGCAGCTCTTC.